This T cell receptor (beta chain) comes out of a study of Ad26.COV2.S vaccination and SARS-CoV-2 variants. Turning to the study itself: Donor was assigned to the Ad26.COV2.S arm of trial COV1001. By the intramuscular route, Ad26.COV2.S was given once, or twice 56 days apart.

The protocol was immunoSEQ multiplex PCR, while the TCRdb copy is restricted to in-frame clones and leaves out a portion. This sample has about 480,000 clones, with around 88% found just once. Findings of the study overall: Vaccinees and placebo recipients showed similar non-spike TCR breadth.

Treatment defined: roughly 20 received Ad26.COV2.S at low or high dose, single or two shots; about 5 received placebo; per-sample allocation not given. Specimens were obtained on day 63 following the first vaccine or placebo injection. Notes on this clone: Its cognate antigen is unknown.

This CDR3 contains 16 residues. Germline loops: CDR1 SGHTA, CDR2 FQGTGA. V shed 0 bases and J 7 bases; nucleotides not matched to a gene: 6. Source: peripheral blood, taken in a trial of Ad26.COV2.S vaccine versus placebo. This chain connects TRBV7-3 to TRBJ2-1; 10 bases map to TRBD2. This clonotype originated in a person between 18 and 60 years old who received the Ad26.COV2.S COVID-19 vaccine or a placebo. The CDR3 coding sequence is TGTGCCAGCAGCTTAACGCCCCGACTAGCGGGTAATGAGCAGTTCTTC. Protein sequence: CASSLTPRLAGNEQFF.